The clone carrying this T cell receptor (beta chain) was seen at least ten times. Antigen specificity is unknown. The germline V gene has CDR1 SGHKS and CDR2 YYEKEE (reference sequence). V was clipped by 2 bases and J by 7 bases, with 18 bases between them. This CDR3 has 16 residues. For the unsorted libraries, 2 million PBMCs stored at -80 C served as input. The data derive from a study of neurological immune-mediated disorders. Overall study results and limits: Because no CDR3 amino acid sequences were shared across subjects by expanded clones, private repertoires were suggested in all groups.

The cDNA came from 5'RACE with 10-nucleotide random UMIs. TCRdb passed the 5' RACE reads through MiXCR, listing each CDR3 protein once. The repertoire holds about 66,000 distinct CDR3 sequences, with 4.5% as singletons. This rearrangement joins TRBV5-5 to TRBJ1-4; D call uncertain. The sequence was collected from a man aged 25 to 45 with multiple sclerosis. The sample comprised PBMCs. CDR3 residues: CASSFRSNLGSEKLFF. CDR3 bases: TGTGCCAGCAGCTTCCGCTCCAACCTAGGGAGTGAAAAACTGTTTTTT.